One TCR beta chain is described in this entry. This clone was seen only a few times. Its antigen is currently not known. It has no much larger one-base neighbor in the sample; base qualities were not kept. This record comes from a study of T cell responses to AZD1222 COVID-19 vaccine (dated by TCRdb to the early 2020s). In terms of the full investigation: AZD1222 recipients with second doses at about 4 weeks or about 12 weeks were pooled, because spike-specific TCR depth and breadth did not differ between schedules. TCR sequencing covered 233 trial participants: 200 to 220 given two doses of AZD1222 and approximately 26 given two doses of MenACWY control vaccine. Enrollment into the trials was organized by age into subgroups of 18-55, 56-69 and 70-plus years, and those subgroups contained roughly 150, 30 and 60 TCR-sequenced participants, respectively.

Paper-wide results and their limitations: Participants were mostly white British, with more females than males. The authors suggested clonal diversity may have been underestimated. Vaccine-associated CD4 TCRs spanned the whole spike protein, with dominant responses in regions 160-218 and 743-854. Spike-specific TCR breadth and depth rose significantly after two AZD1222 doses compared with day 0 and with MenACWY recipients. Because no day 14 peak-response samples were available, the repertoires could be characterized only after the peak T cell response. Reportedly, almost half of the unique spike-specific TCRs recognized epitopes lying outside the regions that are mutated in the B.1.351 and B.1.1.7 variants. In the small 56-69-year group, the increase in depth fell short of significance, most likely because of low power. Conclusions about previously exposed vaccinees are limited, since just 6 or 7 AZD1222 recipients were seropositive for SARS-CoV-2 at baseline.

For this chain, trimming is 7 bases at the V end and 1 base at the J end, and the number of junction bases without a gene match is 7. Per the germline V gene, SGHTA is the CDR1 and FQGNSA is the CDR2. Counted from cysteine to phenylalanine, this CDR3 has 14 amino acids. Left in the record is the CDR3 DNA by itself, 42 bases read in frame from the first base. The time point label corresponds to: baseline before first vaccination. The vaccinee samples were drawn from two UK trials, COV001 and COV002, one of which was a single-blind randomized controlled phase 2/3 trial testing AZD1222 (ChAdOx1 nCoV-19) in healthy adults. Trial participant PBMC samples were collected at day 0 and day 28 after the second dose for TCRbeta chain sequencing. The CDR3 regions of human TCRbeta chains were subjected to immunosequencing. Concerning the study's data processing: TCRs in the repertoires were matched against a reference library of SARS-CoV-2-specific TCRs that had been generated with the MIRA antigen-specificity platform. Breadth was defined as the fraction of unique TCRs that were SARS-CoV-2-associated, and depth was defined as the fraction of total T cells that were SARS-CoV-2-associated. Using the MIRA data, each spike-specific TCR was assigned both to the spike region to which the TCR was reactive and to a CD4 or CD8 class. Log10-transformed breadth and depth values were compared by one-way ANOVA with Sidak's multiple comparisons tests. TCRdb carries this immuneACCESS record with in-frame sequences only. Its versions omit some clonotypes, under half of them owing to an unresolved V gene in the studies checked, with the rest unexplained. V, J and clone size are taken as reported in that table, and D and trimming were inferred from the DNA itself. This sample is represented by 150,000 or so clones; about nine tenths of them were singletons. The ten largest clonotypes hold around 3.2% of the sample.

The material was peripheral blood, obtained on day 0 of AZD1222 vaccination. The TCR was taken from an adult in good health. Recombination linked TRBV7-2 to TRBJ2-7; TRBD1 matches 7 bases in the middle. At the DNA level, the sequence is TGTGCCAGCAAAAAAGGACAGGTTTCCTACGAGCAGTACTTC. Translation gives CASKKGQVSYEQYF.